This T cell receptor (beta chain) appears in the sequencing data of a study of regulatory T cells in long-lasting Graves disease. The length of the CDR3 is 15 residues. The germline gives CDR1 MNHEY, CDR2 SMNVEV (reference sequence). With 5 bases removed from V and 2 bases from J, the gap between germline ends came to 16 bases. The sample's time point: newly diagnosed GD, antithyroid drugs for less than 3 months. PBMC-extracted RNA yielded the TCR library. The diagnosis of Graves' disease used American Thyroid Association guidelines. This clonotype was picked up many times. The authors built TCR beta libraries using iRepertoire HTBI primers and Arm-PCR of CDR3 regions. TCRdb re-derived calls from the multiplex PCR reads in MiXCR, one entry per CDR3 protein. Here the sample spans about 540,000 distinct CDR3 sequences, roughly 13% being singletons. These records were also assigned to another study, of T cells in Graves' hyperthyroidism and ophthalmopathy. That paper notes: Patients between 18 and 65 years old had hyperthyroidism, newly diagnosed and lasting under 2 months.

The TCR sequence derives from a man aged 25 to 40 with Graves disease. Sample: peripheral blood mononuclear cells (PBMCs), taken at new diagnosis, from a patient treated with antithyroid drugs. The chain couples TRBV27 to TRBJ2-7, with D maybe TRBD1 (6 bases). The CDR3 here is CASSVQGVLAYEQYF. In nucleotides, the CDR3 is TGTGCCAGCAGTGTACAGGGAGTACTCGCCTACGAGCAGTACTTC.